These 21 T cell receptor beta chains were sequenced from one sample in a study of beta chain features in type 1 diabetes. General observations from the study: Shorter TCRB CDR3s, moderately but significantly so, were found in Type 1 diabetes patients in all four CD4+ subsets.

The sequenced template was cDNA made from the entire isolated RNA. Sequenced by immunoSEQ multiplex PCR; TCRdb stores in-frame clones only, minus some. This table holds about 300,000 clones, roughly 13% found once. These receptors have no known antigen. Sequenced sample: naive CD4+ T cells from blood. The receptors originated from a woman aged 18-29 years with type 1 diabetes.

This clone was seen more than once but under ten times. This sequence joins TRBV18 and TRBJ2-2; D remains ambiguous. The V and J ends lost 2 bases and 2 bases respectively, with 12 bases between them. This CDR3 spans 16 amino acids. The germline V gene has CDR1 KGHSH and CDR2 LQKENI. The CDR3 here is CASSPSGALNTGELFF. CDR3 nucleotide sequence: TGTGCCAGCTCACCAAGTGGAGCTCTAAACACCGGGGAGCTGTTTTTT.

This clone was detected only a few times. The chain carries TRBV11-2 and TRBJ2-2, with D possibly TRBD2 on 5 matching bases. The germline gives CDR1 SGHAT, CDR2 FQNNGV. V was clipped by 2 bases and J by 7 bases, with 8 bases between them. There are 13 residues in the CDR3. CDR3 sequence reads: CASSLPGSGELFF. The CDR3 nucleotides read TGTGCCAGCAGCTTACCGGGGAGCGGGGAGCTGTTTTTT.

This clone was picked up a small number of times. The V gene is TRBV7-9, the J gene TRBJ2-5; D is unclear. Looked up from germline, CDR1 is SEHNR and CDR2 is FQNEAQ (reference sequence). CDR3 length: 15 amino acids. Trimming removed 5 bases at V and 9 bases at J, with 22 bases between. CDR3 amino acids: CASSPTGRSYVAQYF. CDR3 DNA: TGTGCCAGCAGCCCCACCGGTCGGTCTTATGTGGCCCAGTACTTC.

This clone was recorded a few times. The chain carries TRBV4-3 and TRBJ2-5; D possibly corresponds to TRBD2 (5 bases). The CDR3 is made up of 15 amino acids. Trimming removed 1 base from V and 1 base from J, with 10 bases in between. Looked up from germline, CDR1 is LGHNA and CDR2 is YSLEER. This CDR3 is CASSQGYSGQETQYF. The CDR3 nucleotides read TGCGCCAGCAGCCAAGGGTACAGCGGCCAAGAGACCCAGTACTTC.

This clone was picked up a small number of times. The chain links TRBV11-2 to TRBJ2-1, with a weak D call TRBD2 (5 bases). Germline assignment: CDR1 SGHAT and CDR2 FQNNGV. This CDR3 region has 13 residues. The V end lost 1 base, the J end lost 11 bases, and 12 bases lay between the germline ends. The CDR3 loop is CASSLATTRQQFF. CDR3 sequence (DNA): TGTGCCAGCAGCTTAGCTACTACTAGGCAGCAGTTCTTC.

The V gene is TRBV7-2, the J gene TRBJ2-2; 7 bases fit TRBD2. The junction had 3 bases not matched to a gene; V was cut back by 4 bases and J by 1 base. Germline CDR1 is SGHTA and CDR2 is FQGNSA. The CDR3 runs to 15 residues. CDR3 nucleotides: TGTGCCAGCAGCTGGGGGACTAAGAACACCGGGGAGCTGTTTTTT. It is translated as CASSWGTKNTGELFF.

This clone has at least ten counts. CDR3 residues: CASSLGLEQYF. In nucleotides, the CDR3 is TGTGCCAGCAGTTTAGGGCTTGAGCAGTACTTC. The chain couples TRBV28 to TRBJ2-7; D unclear. Between the trimmed V and J ends, which lost 2 bases and 7 bases, there was a span of 6 bases. The CDR3 extends over 11 amino acids. Per the germline V gene, CDR1 is MDHEN and CDR2 is SYDVKM.

V gene TRBV30 combines with J gene TRBJ1-1; 8 bases align to TRBD1. Germline trimming cut 5 bases from V and 0 bases from J; bases unmatched to any gene: 8. Germline CDR1 GTSNPN, CDR2 SVGIG (reference sequence). The CDR3 is made up of 15 amino acids. The CDR3 sequence is CAWQRRQGLNTEAFF. The CDR3 nucleotides read TGTGCCTGGCAACGACGACAGGGGTTGAACACTGAAGCTTTCTTT.

In its sample, this clone was seen a few times. The genes are TRBV6-5 and TRBJ2-7; 13 bases map to TRBD2. V dropped 0 bases and J dropped 3; count of bases not matched to a gene: 2. The CDR3 extends over 16 amino acids. Germline V gene data show CDR1 as MNHEY and CDR2 as SVGAGI. The DNA of the CDR3 is TGTGCCAGCAGTTACTCTGGGACTAGCGGGAACTACGAGCAGTACTTC. Protein product: CASSYSGTSGNYEQYF.

The chain joins TRBV7-2 to TRBJ2-5; TRBD1 is a possible D gene (5 bases). The germline V gene has CDR1 SGHTA and CDR2 FQGNSA. This CDR3 is built from 15 residues. V was pared by 1 base and J by 2 bases, with 11 bases between. This chain's CDR3 is CASSLGAYRQETQYF. The CDR3 region has the DNA TGTGCCAGCAGCTTAGGAGCGTACAGGCAAGAGACCCAGTACTTC.

This clone was picked up a small number of times. The chain joins TRBV28 to TRBJ2-3; TRBD2 aligns across 8 bases. The CDR3 length is 13 residues. Germline CDR1 reads MDHEN; CDR2 reads SYDVKM. V was clipped by 6 bases and J by 4 bases; unmatched bases: 3. The CDR3 sequence is CASRASGPDTQYF. As DNA, the CDR3 is TGTGCCAGCAGAGCTAGCGGGCCAGATACGCAGTATTTT.

The chain links TRBV2 to TRBJ2-1; tentatively, D is TRBD1 (6 bases). CDR1 is SNHLY and CDR2 is FYNNEI in the germline V gene. V was shortened by 3 bases and J by 1 base, with 10 bases between the two germline ends. This CDR3 has 15 residues. The CDR3 DNA follows: TGTGCCAGCAGTGACTACAGGGTATCCTACAATGAGCAGTTCTTC. As protein: CASSDYRVSYNEQFF.

This rearrangement joins TRBV19 to TRBJ2-7, with a weak D call TRBD1 (5 bases). The CDR3 has 13 amino acids. Germline V lookup: CDR1 LNHDA, CDR2 SQIVND (reference sequence). Trimming removed 0 bases from V and 12 bases from J, with 15 bases in between. Here the CDR3 reads CASSIDPQGPPYV. The CDR3 bases are TGTGCCAGTAGTATAGATCCCCAGGGCCCGCCGTACGTC.

This clone appeared a few times. V usage is TRBV18 and J usage is TRBJ2-7; no clear D. The CDR3 sequence is 14 residues long. V lost 2 bases and J 1 base, leaving 9 bases between the germline ends. Germline CDR1 reads KGHSH; CDR2 reads LQKENI. CDR3 coding DNA: TGTGCCAGCTCACCAAACCCCGGTTCCTACGAGCAGTACTTC. It translates to CASSPNPGSYEQYF.

The J gene is TRBJ1-3, the V gene TRBV30; D gene ambiguous. In germline, CDR1 is GTSNPN, CDR2 SVGIG (reference sequence). There are 12 residues in the CDR3. The V end was cut by 8 bases, the J end by 3 bases, with 11 bases between. CDR3 nucleotides: TGTGCCGGTCTACGTAGTGGAAACACCATATATTTT. This encodes CAGLRSGNTIYF.

This rearrangement joins TRBV7-9 to TRBJ2-7; 8 positions agree with TRBD2. This CDR3 spans 14 amino acids. CDR1 SEHNR and CDR2 FQNEAQ come from the germline V gene (reference sequence). V dropped 3 bases and J dropped 6; count of bases not matched to a gene: 7. The chain's CDR3 is CASSFGTAGGEQYF. CDR3 DNA: TGTGCCAGCAGCTTTGGGACCGCGGGAGGCGAGCAGTACTTC.

V gene TRBV6-5 combines with J gene TRBJ2-7; 14 nucleotides align to TRBD2. The germline CDR1 and CDR2 sequences are MNHEY and SVGAGI. The ends lost 2 bases at V and 4 bases at J; junction bases unmatched: 4. The CDR3 is 16 amino acids. CDR3 sequence (DNA): TGTGCCAGCAGTTACACACGGACTAGCGGGAGGTACGAGCAGTACTTC. Its translation: CASSYTRTSGRYEQYF.

V gene TRBV7-2 combines with J gene TRBJ2-5; 8 bases match TRBD2. Trimming took 1 base from V and 0 from J; bases not matched to a gene: 7. The CDR3 runs 17 residues. Germline CDR1 and CDR2: SGHTA and FQGNSA. CDR3 sequence (DNA): TGTGCCAGCAGCTTAGGCGTAGGCGGGGGGTACCAAGAGACCCAGTACTTC. Its translation is CASSLGVGGGYQETQYF.

This clone has only a few counts. The J gene is TRBJ2-1, the V gene TRBV29-1, with 7 nucleotides matching TRBD2. Looked up from germline, CDR1 is SQVTM and CDR2 is ANQGSEA. This CDR3 has 15 residues. V lost 0 bases, J lost 0 bases, and 2 bases stayed unmatched. CDR3 bases: TGCAGCGTTGAAGAGGGCGGGAGCTCCTACAATGAGCAGTTCTTC. It translates to CSVEEGGSSYNEQFF.

The V and J genes are TRBV27 and TRBJ1-1; 7 bases are a match to TRBD1. With V trimmed by 6 bases and J by 0 bases, 7 bases remained unmatched. Germline CDR1 reads MNHEY; CDR2 reads SMNVEV (reference sequence). The CDR3 sequence is 15 residues long. CDR3 bases: TGTGCCAGCAGGTGGACAGGACTTATGAACACTGAAGCTTTCTTT. It translates to CASRWTGLMNTEAFF.

This clone was observed a handful of times. The chain joins TRBV19 to TRBJ1-5; no definite D call. CDR1 LNHDA and CDR2 SQIVND come from the germline V gene (reference sequence). CDR3 length: 15 amino acids. V was shortened by 4 bases and J by 2 bases, with 12 bases between the two germline ends. CDR3 sequence (DNA): TGTGCCAGTAGTAACGGATGGGGAGGCAATCAGCCCCAGCATTTT. Protein: CASSNGWGGNQPQHF.